This T cell receptor (beta chain) is drawn from a study of blood T cells in healthy people across ages. This clonotype appeared many times. The authors ran a second PCR of about 7 to 11 cycles using a sample-barcoded 5' primer and a J-beta primer mix. TCRdb itself ran the 5' RACE reads through MiXCR, one entry per CDR3 protein. The table has about 670,000 distinct CDR3 sequences, about 50% seen once. The CDR3 extends over 15 amino acids. The V end lost 6 bases, the J end lost 1 base, and 13 bases lay between the germline ends. The sequencing sample was made of blood. The chain employs TRBV12-3 or TRBV12-4 and TRBJ2-1; D tentatively reads TRBD1 or TRBD2 (6 bases each). The source is a woman over 75 in good health. CDR3: CASSSQGGSYNEQFF. CDR3 nucleotides: TGTGCCAGCAGCTCACAGGGAGGATCCTACAATGAGCAGTTCTTC.